The 19 T cell receptor beta chains listed next were all sequenced from one sample in a study of cytomegalovirus exposure and HLA in healthy donors. Amplification used 60 Vbeta primers and 13 Jbeta primers. Sequenced by immunoSEQ multiplex PCR; TCRdb stores in-frame clones only, minus some. Among 80,000 to 95,000 clones listed, approximately 86% were seen once. Sequencing was performed on PBMCs. All receptors derive from a man younger than 40 in good health and CMV-seropositive.

V usage is TRBV18 and J usage is TRBJ1-1; 7 bases fit TRBD1. CDR1 is KGHSH, CDR2 LQKENI, per germline. The CDR3 runs to 14 residues. With 0 bases clipped from V and 4 bases from J, the junction kept 2 bases outside the gene matches. CDR3 nucleotide sequence: TGTGCCAGCTCACCACCGGCAGGGGGCACTGAAGCTTTCTTT. Encoded protein: CASSPPAGGTEAFF. The entire variable domain, with the rest obtained from reference TRBV18 and TRBJ1-1, is as follows: NAGVMQNPRHLVRRRGQEARLRCSPMKGHSHVYWYRQLPEEGLKFMVYLQKENIIDESGMPKERFSAEFPKEGPSILRIQQVVRGDSAAYFCASSPPAGGTEAFFGQGTRLTVV.

This chain connects TRBV28 to TRBJ1-4, with 7 bases fitting TRBD1. The V gene's germline CDR1 is MDHEN and CDR2 SYDVKM. With V trimmed by 8 bases and J by 5 bases, 8 bases remained unmatched. The CDR3 extends over 14 amino acids. The CDR3 loop reads CASGRYRGNEKLFF. The CDR3 nucleotides read TGTGCCAGCGGAAGATACAGGGGAAATGAAAAACTGTTTTTT.

This chain joins TRBV25-1 and TRBJ2-2, with D tentatively TRBD2 (5 bases). V was cut by 8 bases and J by 6 bases, with 16 bases left in between. In germline, CDR1 is MGHDK, CDR2 SYGVNS. This CDR3 comprises 14 residues. This chain's CDR3 is CASRPGGFPGELFF. The CDR3 bases are TGTGCCAGCCGCCCCGGCGGGTTCCCCGGGGAGCTGTTTTTT.

In its sample, this clone was seen a few times. This rearrangement joins TRBV28 to TRBJ2-7; possible D gene TRBD2, 6 bases. The V end lost 6 bases, the J end lost 3 bases, and 21 bases lay between the germline ends. The CDR3 loop spans 16 amino acids. CDR1 is MDHEN, CDR2 SYDVKM, per germline. CDR3 amino acids: CASSLLGGTGSYEQYF. CDR3 nucleotide sequence: TGTGCCAGCAGCCTTTTGGGGGGTACCGGGAGCTACGAGCAGTACTTC. Using reference TRBV28 and TRBJ2-7 for the parts outside the CDR3, the full variable domain is DVKVTQSSRYLVKRTGEKVFLECVQDMDHENMFWYRQDPGLGLRLIYFSYDVKMKEKGDIPEGYSVSREKKERFSLILESASTNQTSMYLCASSLLGGTGSYEQYFGPGTRLTVT.

The chain has TRBV2 and TRBJ1-1; perhaps TRBD1 as D (6 bases). The CDR3 has 15 amino acids. Germline CDR1 and CDR2: SNHLY and FYNNEI. Trimming removed 6 bases from V and 3 bases from J, with 17 bases in between. The CDR3 DNA reads TGTGCCAGCAGCGAAAACCCCGGACAGTACACTGAAGCTTTCTTT. It is translated as CASSENPGQYTEAFF.

The rearrangement uses TRBV7-6 and TRBJ1-1, with 8 bases matching TRBD1. Germline CDR1 SGHVS, CDR2 FNYEAQ. J was trimmed by 3 bases and V by 2 bases; bases with no gene match: 11. This CDR3 is built from 17 residues. The CDR3 region is CASSLSRTGQVHTEAFF. CDR3 bases: TGTGCCAGCAGCTTAAGTCGGACAGGGCAGGTACACACTGAAGCTTTCTTT.

The chain employs TRBV10-2 and TRBJ2-1, with 9 bases aligning to TRBD2. The V gene end was trimmed by 6 bases and the J gene end by 3 bases; junction bases not matched to a gene: 6. CDR1 WSHSY and CDR2 SAAADI come from the germline V gene. This CDR3 has 15 residues. This CDR3 is CASRVSGSVYNEQFF. CDR3 nucleotide sequence: TGCGCCAGCAGGGTTAGCGGGAGTGTCTACAATGAGCAGTTCTTC.

The chain joins TRBV27 to TRBJ2-7; 14 positions match TRBD2. Germline CDR1 reads MNHEY; CDR2 reads SMNVEV (reference sequence). The ends lost 1 base at V and 2 bases at J; junction bases unmatched: 7. The CDR3 sequence is 18 residues long. The CDR3 nucleotides read TGTGCCAGCAGTTTATTGGTTGGGACTAGCGGGAGAGCCTACGAGCAGTACTTC. The encoded protein is CASSLLVGTSGRAYEQYF.

The V and J genes are TRBV6-1 and TRBJ1-1; 8 bases align to TRBD1. Germline V lookup: CDR1 MNHNS, CDR2 SASEGT. The CDR3 contains 13 residues. Trimming at V came to 9 bases and at J to 3 bases, leaving 6 bases not matched to a gene. In nucleotides, the CDR3 is TGTGCCAGTGTCGCAGGGGGCTACACTGAAGCTTTCTTT. Translated: CASVAGGYTEAFF.

The V gene is TRBV7-6, the J gene TRBJ1-4; D possibly corresponds to TRBD1 (5 bases). V was trimmed by 0 bases and J by 7 bases, leaving 9 bases between them. Looked up from germline, CDR1 is SGHVS and CDR2 is FNYEAQ. This CDR3 is built from 14 residues. DNA of the CDR3: TGTGCCAGCAGCTTAGCGGGGGGTACTGAAAAACTGTTTTTT. Amino acid sequence: CASSLAGGTEKLFF.

This clone was detected a few times. The CDR3 DNA reads as TGCGCCAGCAGCCAAGATAATTGGCCTAGCCCTTACAATGAGCAGTTCTTC. The encoded protein is CASSQDNWPSPYNEQFF. The rearrangement joins TRBV4-1 to TRBJ2-1; D perhaps matches TRBD2 (5 bases). The CDR3 covers 17 residues. Germline lookup yields CDR1 MGHRA and CDR2 YSYEKL. Trimming pared 0 bases from V and 4 bases from J, leaving 16 bases between.

The J gene is TRBJ1-5, the V gene TRBV28; 10 bases line up with TRBD1. The V and J ends lost 2 bases and 3 bases, in that order; junction bases with no gene match: 10. The CDR3 has 18 amino acids. Germline loops: CDR1 MDHEN, CDR2 SYDVKM. The CDR3 loop reads CASSLVKGGTGANQPQHF. The CDR3 DNA sequence: TGTGCCAGCAGTTTAGTTAAGGGAGGGACAGGGGCCAATCAGCCCCAGCATTTT.

The chain has TRBV5-1 and TRBJ2-2; no reliable D call. CDR1 is SGHRS and CDR2 is YFSETQ in the germline V gene. This CDR3 contains 13 residues. V lost 0 bases to trimming and J lost 6 bases, with 6 bases between them. As DNA, the CDR3 is TGCGCCAGCAGCTTGGATCCATCCGGGGAGCTGTTTTTT. This sequence encodes CASSLDPSGELFF. The whole variable domain, remainder taken from reference TRBV5-1 and TRBJ2-2, is KAGVTQTPRYLIKTRGQQVTLSCSPISGHRSVSWYQQTPGQGLQFLFEYFSETQRNKGNFPGRFSGRQFSNSRSEMNVSTLELGDSALYLCASSLDPSGELFFGEGSRLTVL.

The rearrangement uses TRBV5-6 and TRBJ2-1; 8 bases agree with TRBD1. J lost 0 bases, V lost 7 bases, and 12 bases had no gene match. This CDR3 has 17 amino acids. Per the germline V gene, CDR1 is SGHDT and CDR2 is YYEEEE. The DNA for the CDR3 is TGTGCCAGCGCTCTCCGGACAGGGTATGGCTCCTACAATGAGCAGTTCTTC. It specifies CASALRTGYGSYNEQFF.

The J gene is TRBJ2-5, the V gene TRBV7-2; 8 positions agree with TRBD2. Trimming cost V 2 bases and J 1 base; bases outside gene matches: 0. The germline gives CDR1 SGHTA, CDR2 FQGNSA. The CDR3 length is 14 residues. The CDR3 region has the DNA TGTGCCAGCAGCTTAAGCGGGAGCCAAGAGACCCAGTACTTC. It specifies CASSLSGSQETQYF.

This sequence joins TRBV19 and TRBJ2-7; TRBD1 is a possible D gene (6 bases). This CDR3 comprises 17 residues. Trimming cost V 3 bases and J 0 bases, with 18 bases left between them. Per the germline V gene, CDR1 is LNHDA and CDR2 is SQIVND (reference sequence). The CDR3 protein is CASSIRDWGQRSYEQYF. The CDR3, as DNA: TGTGCCAGTAGTATTAGGGATTGGGGACAACGCTCCTACGAGCAGTACTTC.

The chain combines TRBV9 with TRBJ2-5; 12 positions match TRBD2. This CDR3 comprises 14 residues. CDR1 and CDR2 (germline): SGDLS, YYNGEE. With 3 bases clipped from V and 3 bases from J, the junction kept 0 bases outside the gene matches. For the CDR3, the DNA is TGTGCCAGCAGCGGACTAGCGGGAGAAGAGACCCAGTACTTC. Its protein product is CASSGLAGEETQYF. The variable domain in full, completed from reference TRBV9 and TRBJ2-5, reads DSGVTQTPKHLITATGQRVTLRCSPRSGDLSVYWYQQSLDQGLQFLIQYYNGEERAKGNILERFSAQQFPDLHSELNLSSLELGDSALYFCASSGLAGEETQYFGPGTRLLVL.

The chain is built from TRBV7-2 and TRBJ2-3, with 7 bases that match TRBD2. Per germline, CDR1 SGHTA and CDR2 FQGNSA. The ends lost 5 bases at V and 4 bases at J; junction bases unmatched: 9. The CDR3 length is 15 residues. Written as DNA, the CDR3 is TGTGCCAGCAGCCCCCCTAGCGGAGGGCCAGATACGCAGTATTTT. Its protein is CASSPPSGGPDTQYF.

The V and J genes are TRBV5-1 and TRBJ2-7; D unresolved. The germline V gene has CDR1 SGHRS and CDR2 YFSETQ. The V gene lost 1 base and the J gene lost 2 bases, with 7 bases spanning the gap. CDR3 size: 13 residues. CDR3 in DNA: TGCGCCAGCAGCTTGAGACAAACCTACGAGCAGTACTTC. The encoded protein is CASSLRQTYEQYF.